Listed below are T cell receptor beta chains from one sample, sequenced in a study of blood T cells in healthy people across ages. TCRdb analysed the 5' RACE reads with MiXCR anew, one entry per CDR3 protein. The sample shows 850,000 to 1,000,000 distinct CDR3 sequences, around 48% of them seen only once. Material for sequencing was blood. All receptors derive from a young man in good health. Each CDR3 is given with its conserved first and last residue. D genes are given only for firm matches. The size entry is marked missing in some rows and otherwise reads once, few, many or a size class.

CDR3nt	CDR3aa	v_gene	abundance	j_gene	d_gene
TGTGCCGGCAGCCCCACTGGGACACCCCGTGAGCAGTACTTC	CAGSPTGTPREQYF	TRBV11-3	NA	TRBJ2-7	NA
TGTGCCAGCAGCTTAGGGGGATTCGGACAGCCCCAGCATTTT	CASSLGGFGQPQHF	TRBV7-9	NA	TRBJ1-5	NA
TGTGCCAGCAAAGCTCTGGCGGGAGGGTCCATCTACGAGCAGTACTTC	CASKALAGGSIYEQYF	TRBV6-1	NA	TRBJ2-7	TRBD2
TGCAGCGTTGAAACAGGGGGCCACGAGCAGTACTTC	CSVETGGHEQYF	TRBV29-1	NA	TRBJ2-7	TRBD1
TGTGCCAGCAGCTTTTTCGAGATCTCGAGCTCCTACGAGCAGTACTTC	CASSFFEISSSYEQYF	TRBV5-6	NA	TRBJ2-7	NA
TGTGCCAGCAGCCGTTCCGGGACTAGCGGGGGGGGCAGGCAGACCGGGGAGCTGTTTTTT	CASSRSGTSGGGRQTGELFF	TRBV4-2	few	TRBJ2-2	TRBD2
TGCGCCAGCAACAATGGACAGGGGGCTTACAATGAGCAGTTCTTC	CASNNGQGAYNEQFF	TRBV5-1	NA	TRBJ2-1	TRBD1
TGTGCCAGCAGCTCCGTCCAGGGACCCACCTACGAGCAGTACTTC	CASSSVQGPTYEQYF	TRBV28	NA	TRBJ2-7	NA
TGTGCCAGCAGTTACTCGGGACTGCGTTCCCCCGGGGCGACCCAGTACTTC	CASSYSGLRSPGATQYF	TRBV6-2/TRBV6-3	once	TRBJ2-5	NA
TGTGCCAGCAGCCAAGTCAGGGGAAAATCCTACGAGCAGTACTTC	CASSQVRGKSYEQYF	TRBV14	NA	TRBJ2-7	NA
TGTGCCAGCAGTTTAGCACTAGCCACAGATACGCAGTATTTT	CASSLALATDTQYF	TRBV7-9	NA	TRBJ2-3	NA
TGTGCCAGCAGTCTCTCCCGGGACTCCCGCTCCTACGAGCAGTACTTC	CASSLSRDSRSYEQYF	TRBV27	NA	TRBJ2-7	NA